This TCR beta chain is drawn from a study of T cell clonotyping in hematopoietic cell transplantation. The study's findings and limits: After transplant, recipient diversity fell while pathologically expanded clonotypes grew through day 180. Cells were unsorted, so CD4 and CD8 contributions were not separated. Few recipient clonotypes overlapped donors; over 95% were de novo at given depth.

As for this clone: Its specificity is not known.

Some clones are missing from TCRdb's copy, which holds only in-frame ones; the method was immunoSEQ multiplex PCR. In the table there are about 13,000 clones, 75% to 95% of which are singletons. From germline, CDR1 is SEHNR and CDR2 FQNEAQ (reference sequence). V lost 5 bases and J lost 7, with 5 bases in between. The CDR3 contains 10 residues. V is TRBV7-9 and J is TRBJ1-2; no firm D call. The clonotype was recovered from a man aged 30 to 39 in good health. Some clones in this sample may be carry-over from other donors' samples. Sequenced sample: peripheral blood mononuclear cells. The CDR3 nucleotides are TGTGCCAGCAGCCTGGGTGGCTACACCTTC. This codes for CASSLGGYTF.